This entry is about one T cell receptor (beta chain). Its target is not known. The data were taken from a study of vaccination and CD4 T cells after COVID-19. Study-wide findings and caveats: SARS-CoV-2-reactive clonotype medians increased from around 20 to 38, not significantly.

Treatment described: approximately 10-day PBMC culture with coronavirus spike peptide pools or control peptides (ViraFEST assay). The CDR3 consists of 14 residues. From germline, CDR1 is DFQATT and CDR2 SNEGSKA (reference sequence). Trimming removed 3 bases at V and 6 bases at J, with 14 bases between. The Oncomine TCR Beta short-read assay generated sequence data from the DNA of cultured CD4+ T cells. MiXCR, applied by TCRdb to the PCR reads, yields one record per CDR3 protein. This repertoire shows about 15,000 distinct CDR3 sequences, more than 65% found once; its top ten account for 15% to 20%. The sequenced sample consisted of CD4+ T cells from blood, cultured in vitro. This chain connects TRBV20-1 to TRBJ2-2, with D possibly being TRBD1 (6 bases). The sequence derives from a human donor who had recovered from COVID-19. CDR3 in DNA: TGCAGTGCTAGTGGGGCAGGGGCCGCCGGGGAGCTGTTTTTT. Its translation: CSASGAGAAGELFF.